The present entry profiles one T cell receptor (beta chain) with its context. Antigen specificity is unknown. The CDR3 runs to 12 residues. The germline V gene has CDR1 MNHEY and CDR2 SMNVEV (reference sequence). V lost 2 bases, J lost 6 bases, and 6 bases lay in between. This sample is part of a study of cytomegalovirus exposure and HLA in healthy donors. Findings and caveats of the study: Reportedly, diagnosis of cytomegalovirus status by the classifier showed high specificity and sensitivity.

Sequencing was performed with immunoSEQ multiplex PCR; in TCRdb, only in-frame clones are kept and a portion is missing. Of tens of thousands of clones in the sample, 80% to 95% are singletons; the top ten hold approximately 3.8%. This TCR was sampled from a woman in her thirties in good health and CMV-seronegative. Sequencing used PBMCs. This chain connects TRBV27 to TRBJ2-3; D remains ambiguous. The CDR3, as DNA: TGTGCCAGCAGTTTAACGGGTGATACGCAGTATTTT. It translates to CASSLTGDTQYF.